Presented here are 25 T cell receptor beta chains from one specimen sequenced in a study of T cells after yellow fever vaccination. One entry per CDR3 protein, called by TCRdb with MiXCR from the 5' RACE reads. Seen here are approximately 350,000 distinct CDR3 sequences, more than 9% observed once, and the top ten hold roughly 18%. Sequenced here: PBMCs, sampled on the day of the first yellow fever vaccination. The origin of the receptors is a man aged 18 to 29 who received the YFV17D yellow fever vaccine.

The genes are TRBV19 and TRBJ2-7; tentatively, D is TRBD2 (5 bases). The ends were cut back, 6 bases at V and 4 bases at J, with 22 bases in the middle. Germline V lookup: CDR1 LNHDA, CDR2 SQIVND (reference sequence). The CDR3 contains 16 residues. The CDR3 region has the DNA TGTGCCAGTAGCCTCGCACGAGGGAAGGAACGGTACGAGCAGTACTTC. Protein product: CASSLARGKERYEQYF.

The chain couples TRBV7-2 to TRBJ2-3; TRBD1 or TRBD2 may be the D gene (6 bases each). This CDR3 spans 14 amino acids. The germline V and J ends were trimmed by 3 bases and 4 bases, with 11 bases remaining between them. The V gene's germline CDR1 is SGHTA and CDR2 FQGNSA. The CDR3 bases are TGTGCCAGCAGCTTTAGGGGGGCCGCAGATACGCAGTATTTT. Translating gives CASSFRGAADTQYF.

This rearrangement joins TRBV6-1 to TRBJ1-1; D remains unclear. Trimming left V 5 bases short and J 5 bases short, with 15 bases between. The CDR3 contains 14 residues. CDR1 is MNHNS and CDR2 is SASEGT in the germline V gene. The CDR3 DNA follows: TGTGCCAGCAGTCCCCTTACGATCGGAACTGAAGCTTTCTTT. It translates to CASSPLTIGTEAFF.

The sample holds a few counts of this clonotype. This sequence joins TRBV25-1 and TRBJ2-6; D is possibly TRBD2 (6 bases). Trimming took 1 base from V and 4 from J, leaving 11 bases between them. The CDR3 spans 16 residues. Germline CDR1 reads MGHDK; CDR2 reads SYGVNS. The DNA of the CDR3 is TGTGCCAGCAGTGAATCTTGGGGGGTCGGGGCCAACGTCCTGACTTTC. It is translated as CASSESWGVGANVLTF.

This clonotype appeared a few times. This sequence joins TRBV6-2 or TRBV6-3 and TRBJ2-1; D possibly corresponds to TRBD2 (6 bases). The V gene lost 3 bases and the J gene lost 2 bases, with 11 bases spanning the gap. Germline V gives CDR1 MNHEY, CDR2 SVGEGT. The CDR3 consists of 15 residues. This chain's CDR3 is CASSYGTGPYNEQFF. CDR3 DNA: TGTGCCAGCAGTTATGGGACTGGACCCTACAATGAGCAGTTCTTC.

This clonotype came up a few times. CDR3 sequence: CASSQSGGGEQYF. The CDR3 coding sequence is TGCGCCAGCAGCCAATCCGGCGGGGGCGAGCAGTACTTC. This chain joins TRBV4-3 and TRBJ2-7; TRBD2 matches at 7 bases. Losses at the gene ends were 2 bases for V and 6 bases for J; bases not matched to a gene: 4. The CDR3 sequence is 13 residues long. CDR1 is LGHNA, CDR2 YSLEER, per germline.

This clonotype occurred many times. The genes are TRBV5-4 and TRBJ2-3; D gene unclear. The CDR3 spans 14 residues. Trimming left V 1 base short and J 4 bases short, with 10 bases between. Germline V gene lookup returns CDR1 SGHNT and CDR2 YYREEE (reference sequence). The CDR3 DNA reads as TGTGCCAGCAGCTTGCCTCAGAACCCAGATACGCAGTATTTT. Protein product: CASSLPQNPDTQYF.

This clonotype was seen ten or more times. The chain carries TRBV10-3 and TRBJ2-7, with 8 bases lining up with TRBD2. V was pared by 0 bases and J by 5 bases, with 9 bases of the junction left unmatched. Germline V gives CDR1 ENHRY, CDR2 SYGVKD. There are 16 residues in the CDR3. CDR3 region: CAISESTGGGPNEQYV. CDR3 DNA sequence: TGTGCCATCAGTGAGTCGACGGGCGGGGGGCCGAACGAGCAGTACGTC.

This clonotype came up a few times. This chain links TRBV28 with TRBJ2-2; D gene ambiguous. CDR1 is MDHEN and CDR2 is SYDVKM in the germline V gene. The CDR3 totals 14 residues. V lost 5 bases and J 4 bases, leaving 11 bases between the germline ends. This CDR3 is CASSVGYFTGELFF. Written as DNA, the CDR3 is TGTGCCAGCAGTGTAGGGTACTTCACCGGGGAGCTGTTTTTT.

This clonotype was detected only a few times. This chain links TRBV6-1 with TRBJ2-2; the match to TRBD2 covers 8 bases. With V trimmed by 6 bases and J by 0 bases, 0 bases remained unmatched. The CDR3 runs to 14 residues. Germline V CDR1 and CDR2: MNHNS, SASEGT. The DNA for the CDR3 is TGTGCCAGCAGGACTAGCGCGAACACCGGGGAGCTGTTTTTT. Translated: CASRTSANTGELFF.

This clonotype showed up just a few times. J is TRBJ1-6 and V is TRBV7-8; D remains unclear. There are 16 residues in the CDR3. Germline-derived CDR1 and CDR2 are SGHVS and FQNEAQ. V was cut by 5 bases and J by 8 bases, with 19 bases left in between. The CDR3 loop reads CASSPVRAPAHSPLHF. The CDR3 nucleotides read TGTGCCAGCAGCCCGGTTCGGGCCCCAGCCCATTCACCCCTCCACTTT.

The chain recombines TRBV5-4 with TRBJ2-3; 9 bases line up with TRBD2. V dropped 1 base and J dropped 6; count of bases not matched to a gene: 9. This CDR3 comprises 16 residues. CDR1 is SGHNT and CDR2 is YYREEE in the germline V gene (reference sequence). CDR3 residues: CASSLRMAGGQDTQYF. The CDR3 nucleotides are TGTGCCAGCAGCTTGAGGATGGCGGGGGGGCAGGATACGCAGTATTTT. The full variable domain, in which reference TRBV5-4 and TRBJ2-3 provide the parts outside the CDR3, is ETGVTQSPTHLIKTRGQQVTLRCSSQSGHNTVSWYQQALGQGPQFIFQYYREEENGRGNFPPRFSGLQFPNYSSELNVNALELDDSALYLCASSLRMAGGQDTQYFGPGTRLTVL.

V is TRBV7-3 and J is TRBJ2-3; possibly TRBD1 or TRBD2 for D (6 bases each). This CDR3 contains 17 residues. Germline values: CDR1 SGHTA, CDR2 FQGTGA. The germline V and J ends were trimmed by 1 base and 1 base, with 15 bases remaining between them. In DNA form, the CDR3 reads TGTGCCAGCAGCTTAAGGGGGGCCGAGACAGGCACAGATACGCAGTATTTT. It specifies CASSLRGAETGTDTQYF.

The genes are TRBV4-2 and TRBJ1-2; the D is unclear. The CDR3 length is 14 residues. Trimming took off 2 bases at V and 4 bases at J, with 11 bases between the two ends. Germline CDR1 and CDR2: LGHNA and YNFKEQ. The CDR3 region is CASSQRTFPYGYTF. In nucleotides, the CDR3 is TGTGCCAGCAGCCAACGGACCTTCCCCTATGGCTACACCTTC.

V gene TRBV7-2 combines with J gene TRBJ2-2; 8 bases line up with TRBD1. CDR3 length: 17 amino acids. The V gene's germline CDR1 is SGHTA and CDR2 FQGNSA. Trimming removed 2 bases from V and 6 bases from J; junction bases left unmatched: 11. The chain's CDR3 is CASSLLPRGLDSGELFF. The DNA of the CDR3 is TGTGCCAGCAGCTTACTCCCCAGGGGGCTGGATTCCGGGGAGCTGTTTTTT. Full variable domain (remainder filled in from reference TRBV7-2 and TRBJ2-2): GAGVSQSPSNKVTEKGKDVELRCDPISGHTALYWYRQSLGQGLEFLIYFQGNSAPDKSGLPSDRFSAERTGGSVSTLTIQRTQQEDSAVYLCASSLLPRGLDSGELFFGEGSRLTVL.

This rearrangement joins TRBV5-1 to TRBJ2-5; 10 nucleotides match TRBD2. The V segment lost 0 bases and the J segment 3 bases; nucleotides outside the gene matches: 17. Germline CDR1 SGHRS, CDR2 YFSETQ. The length of the CDR3 is 20 residues. For the CDR3, the DNA is TGCGCCAGCAGCTTGGCGTGGACTAGCGGCCCCCGGGGGCTTGAAGAGACCCAGTACTTC. It specifies CASSLAWTSGPRGLEETQYF.

Details on this clonotype: The conserved phenylalanine or tryptophan normally closing the CDR3 is absent here, so this likely arose from a read error. Because the CDR3's place on the DNA is in doubt, the DNA is left out and the CDR3 is given as listed by TCRdb. The chain combines TRBV12-3 or TRBV12-4 with TRBJ2-5; the DNA was not compared with TRBD2, the D call given in the table. The CDR3 is 13 amino acids in total, end residues counted. The CDR3 is CASSAGYGTSESI.

The CDR3 region is CASSYLPRGRSYEQYF. CDR3 in DNA: TGTGCCAGCAGTTACCTTCCCAGGGGAAGGTCCTACGAGCAGTACTTC. The chain has TRBV6-2 or TRBV6-3 and TRBJ2-7; maybe TRBD1 (6 bases). The CDR3 runs to 16 residues. V was pared by 2 bases and J by 1 base, with 15 bases between. In germline, CDR1 is MNHEY, CDR2 SVGEGT.

The J gene is TRBJ2-7, the V gene TRBV28; possibly TRBD2 for D (6 bases). The germline V and J ends were trimmed by 5 bases and 3 bases, with 14 bases remaining between them. The CDR3 has 14 amino acids. Germline V gene data show CDR1 as MDHEN and CDR2 as SYDVKM. The CDR3 nucleotides are TGTGCCAGCAGTCAGCCACCGGGGGACTACGAGCAGTACGTC. Protein product: CASSQPPGDYEQYV.

This clonotype has more than one count but fewer than ten. This rearrangement joins TRBV24-1 to TRBJ1-3; 7 bases line up with TRBD1. CDR1 KGHDR and CDR2 SFDVKD come from the germline V gene. Trimming removed 4 bases from V and 4 bases from J; junction bases left unmatched: 6. The CDR3 sequence is 15 residues long. The CDR3 protein is CATSDPRTGGNTIYF. The CDR3 DNA reads as TGTGCCACCAGTGACCCCAGGACAGGAGGAAACACCATATATTTT.

This clonotype was seen more than once but under ten times. J is TRBJ2-3 and V is TRBV7-9, with D perhaps being TRBD1 or TRBD2 (5 bases each). The V end was cut by 4 bases, the J end by 6 bases, with 20 bases between. This CDR3 is built from 16 residues. CDR1 is SEHNR and CDR2 is FQNEAQ in the germline V gene (reference sequence). CDR3 protein: CASSSGPVATGDTQYF. Here the CDR3 DNA reads TGTGCCAGCAGCTCGGGGCCGGTAGCAACCGGGGATACGCAGTATTTT.

This chain links TRBV29-1 with TRBJ2-7, with D perhaps matching TRBD1 (6 bases). CDR3 length equals 11 residues. The V and J ends lost 5 bases and 3 bases respectively, with 8 bases between them. Germline V gene lookup returns CDR1 SQVTM and CDR2 ANQGSEA. As DNA, the CDR3 is TGCAGCGTTCGGACAGTCTACGAGCAGTACTTC. Residues: CSVRTVYEQYF.

This clonotype was picked up many times. The rearrangement links TRBV5-1 to TRBJ2-3, with TRBD2 matching 11 bases. CDR3 size: 18 residues. J was trimmed by 1 base and V by 0 bases; bases with no gene match: 7. Germline V lookup: CDR1 SGHRS, CDR2 YFSETQ. This CDR3 reads CASSLALAGGPGTDTQYF. Here the CDR3 DNA reads TGCGCCAGCAGCTTGGCCCTAGCGGGGGGTCCTGGCACAGATACGCAGTATTTT.

V usage is TRBV20-1 and J usage is TRBJ1-5; no clear D. The CDR3 length is 14 residues. V dropped 6 bases and J dropped 9 bases, with 21 bases sitting between them. The germline V gene encodes CDR1 DFQATT and CDR2 SNEGSKA (reference sequence). The CDR3 coding sequence is TGCAGTGCCGATCGAACGGATAGCCCATTGCCCCAGCATTTT. It codes for CSADRTDSPLPQHF.

This clonotype has more than one count but fewer than ten. V gene TRBV5-1 combines with J gene TRBJ1-5, with D tentatively TRBD1 (5 bases). The CDR3 loop spans 15 amino acids. Per germline, CDR1 SGHRS and CDR2 YFSETQ. V lost 0 bases to trimming and J lost 7 bases, with 14 bases between them. CDR3 region: CASSLGQGIWQPQHF. DNA for the CDR3: TGCGCCAGCAGCTTGGGGCAGGGAATTTGGCAGCCCCAGCATTTT.